These 13 T cell receptor beta chains originate from one sample sequenced in a study of CD8 T cells in ankylosing spondylitis. General study points: There was a TCR beta motif, made of several highly homologous variants, that appeared characteristic of ankylosing spondylitis blood.

Which antigens these TCRs recognize remains unknown. TCRdb recomputed calls from the 5' RACE reads with MiXCR, one row per CDR3 protein. The data contain 390,000 or so distinct CDR3 sequences, 20% to 25% of them seen just once; the ten biggest clones take up around 16%. Sequenced: blood, either unsorted or a sorted T cell fraction (not recorded which). Every receptor here comes from a male donor with ankylosing spondylitis.

This clonotype has a handful of counts. In DNA, the CDR3 is TGCAGCGTTGGGAACCTGGAGGATGGCTACACCTTC. Protein product: CSVGNLEDGYTF. The V call is TRBV29-1, the J call TRBJ1-2, with unresolved D. CDR1 is SQVTM and CDR2 is ANQGSEA in the germline V gene. Between the trimmed V and J ends, which lost 4 bases and 6 bases, there was a span of 12 bases. The CDR3 consists of 12 residues.

Concerning this clonotype: One junction end does not reproduce the germline sequence, and a read error may be involved. V usage is TRBV7-2 and J usage is TRBJ1-2; D call uncertain. The CDR3 runs 13 residues. The germline CDR1 and CDR2 sequences are SGHTA and FQGNSA. The CDR3, as DNA: TGTGCCTGCAGCTTGACACTCGGATATGGCTACACCTTC. This sequence encodes CACSLTLGYGYTF. The whole variable domain, filled in from reference TRBV7-2 and TRBJ1-2, reads GAGVSQSPSNKVTEKGKDVELRCDPISGHTALYWYRQSLGQGLEFLIYFQGNSAPDKSGLPSDRFSAERTGGSVSTLTIQRTQQEDSAVYLCACSLTLGYGYTFGSGTRLTVV.

This clonotype was observed many times. CDR3 DNA sequence: TGTGCCAGCAGCCCTGTTTCGGGACAGCAACGTACTAGCACAGATACGCAGTATTTT. It codes for CASSPVSGQQRTSTDTQYF. This chain connects TRBV5-6 to TRBJ2-3; 7 nucleotides match TRBD1. The CDR3 length is 19 residues. Germline V gene sequence: CDR1 SGHDT, CDR2 YYEEEE. Germline trimming cut 4 bases from V and 0 bases from J; bases unmatched to any gene: 17.

The rearrangement uses TRBV3-1 and TRBJ2-2; 7 nucleotides match TRBD1. J gave up 4 bases and V 4 bases, and 6 bases lay outside the gene matches. This CDR3 region has 15 residues. Germline CDR1 is LGHDT and CDR2 is YNNKEL (reference sequence). CDR3 coding DNA: TGTGCCAGCAGCCTAGACAGGGTTGGCACCGGGGAGCTGTTTTTT. It codes for CASSLDRVGTGELFF.

This clonotype was counted a few times. The chain combines TRBV20-1 with TRBJ2-1, with 7 bases fitting TRBD2. Trimming removed 0 bases from V and 4 bases from J; junction bases left unmatched: 3. Germline values: CDR1 DFQATT, CDR2 SNEGSKA (reference sequence). The CDR3 is 14 residues long. The CDR3 sequence is CSARDPSGYNEQFF. DNA of the CDR3: TGCAGTGCTAGAGATCCTAGCGGATACAATGAGCAGTTCTTC.

The gene calls are TRBV12-3 or TRBV12-4 and TRBJ1-4, with D possibly TRBD1 on 5 matching bases. This CDR3 contains 14 residues. V lost 5 bases, J lost 7 bases, and 14 bases lay in between. In DNA, the CDR3 is TGTGCCAGCAGTATCAGGGCTTCAGGTGAAAAACTGTTTTTT. Its protein product is CASSIRASGEKLFF.

The J gene is TRBJ2-7, the V gene TRBV5-6; D unclear. Per the germline V gene, CDR1 is SGHDT and CDR2 is YYEEEE. V was pared by 5 bases and J by 4 bases, with 19 bases between. CDR3 length equals 15 residues. CDR3 in amino acids: CASSYLGGGRYEQYF. DNA of the CDR3: TGTGCCAGCAGTTATCTGGGCGGCGGTCGGTACGAGCAGTACTTC.

Worth noting for this clonotype: Germline and junction disagree at one end, which may indicate a read error. This chain joins TRBV7-7 and TRBJ2-5; D unclear. The CDR3 has 13 amino acids. Germline assignment: CDR1 SSHAT and CDR2 FNYEAQ (reference sequence). CDR3 amino acids: CASSSGVGETQYF. In DNA, the CDR3 is TGTGCTAGCAGCTCGGGTGTAGGAGAGACCCAGTACTTC.

The chain recombines TRBV5-1 with TRBJ1-2, with a weak D call TRBD1 (5 bases). The CDR3 runs to 14 residues. V was pared by 0 bases and J by 8 bases, with 14 bases between. Germline CDR1 and CDR2: SGHRS and YFSETQ. CDR3 coding DNA: TGCGCCAGCAGCTTGGTTCAGGGATCTATCGGCTACACCTTC. Protein sequence: CASSLVQGSIGYTF.

In its sample, this clonotype was seen a few times. The chain combines TRBV3-1 with TRBJ2-7; D unresolved. The germline V and J ends were trimmed by 2 bases and 6 bases, with 8 bases remaining between them. This CDR3 is 12 amino acids long. In germline, CDR1 is LGHDT, CDR2 YNNKEL (reference sequence). The CDR3: CASSQPLGEQYF. The CDR3 DNA reads as TGTGCCAGCAGCCAACCTCTTGGCGAGCAGTACTTC.

The chain employs TRBV27 and TRBJ2-7; weak D call: TRBD1 (5 bases). The CDR3 runs to 14 residues. Germline V CDR1 and CDR2: MNHEY, SMNVEV (reference sequence). V lost 4 bases, J lost 0 bases, and 10 bases lay in between. This CDR3 reads CASSSQVSSYEQYF. The CDR3 DNA is TGTGCCAGCAGTTCACAGGTTTCCTCCTACGAGCAGTACTTC.

This clonotype was counted many times. The rearrangement links TRBV29-1 to TRBJ2-1, with 10 bases aligning to TRBD1. Trimming cost V 4 bases and J 4 bases; bases outside gene matches: 4. The CDR3 runs 14 residues. CDR1 is SQVTM and CDR2 is ANQGSEA in the germline V gene. The CDR3 DNA reads as TGCAGCGTTGCCCGGACAGGGGGGTACAATGAGCAGTTCTTC. Encoded protein: CSVARTGGYNEQFF.

The CDR3, as DNA: TGTGCCAGCAGTTATTCGGACAGGGGAGGTGAAAAACTGTTTTTT. Encoded protein: CASSYSDRGGEKLFF. The chain links TRBV6-5 to TRBJ1-4, with 9 bases fitting TRBD1. This CDR3 has 15 residues. Looked up from germline, CDR1 is MNHEY and CDR2 is SVGAGI. After removal of 3 bases from V and 7 bases from J, the junction contained 6 bases not matched to a gene.